This T cell receptor (beta chain) was captured by sequencing in a study of shared clonotypes between healthy human individuals. Study-level information: The study used three CD4 naive, three CD4 memory, two CD8 naive and one CD8 memory plate per donor. Study-level findings and limits: With few donors, the genetic and exposure-history diversity represented was limited. What naive subsets generally showed was a larger estimated richness than memory subsets showed.

In the original processing: ImmunoSEQ output held junction-only sequences without quality scores, so filtering differed. Sequencing was performed with immunoSEQ multiplex PCR; in TCRdb, only in-frame clones are kept and a portion is missing. The DNA gave D and trimming, while V, J and clone size come from that table. The sample yields around 350,000 clones, around four fifths seen once. CDR3 length equals 17 residues. Germline lookup yields CDR1 MNHNS and CDR2 SASEGT. Germline trimming cut 4 bases from V and 0 bases from J; bases unmatched to any gene: 8. This clone was counted a few times. As yet, its antigen is unknown.

This clonotype was obtained from a man aged 30-40 years in good health. The sequencing sample was made of memory CD4+ T cells sorted from blood. The subset here: CD45RA-negative fraction. The chain has TRBV6-1 and TRBJ1-3, with 8 bases aligning to TRBD1. The CDR3 region is CASSAPGTGLSGNTIYF. The CDR3, as DNA: TGTGCCAGCAGTGCCCCCGGGACAGGCCTCTCTGGAAACACCATATATTTT.